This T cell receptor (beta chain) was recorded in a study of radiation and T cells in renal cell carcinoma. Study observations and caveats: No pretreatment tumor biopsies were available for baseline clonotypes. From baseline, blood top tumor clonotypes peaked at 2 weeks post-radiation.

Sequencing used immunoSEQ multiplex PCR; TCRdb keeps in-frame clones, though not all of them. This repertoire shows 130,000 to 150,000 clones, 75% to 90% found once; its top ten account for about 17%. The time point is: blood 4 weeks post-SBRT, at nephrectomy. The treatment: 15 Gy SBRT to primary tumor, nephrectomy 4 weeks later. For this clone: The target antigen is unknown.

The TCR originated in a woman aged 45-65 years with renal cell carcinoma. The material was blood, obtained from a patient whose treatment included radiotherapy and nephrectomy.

CDR3 coding DNA: TGCGCCAGCAGCCAAGAAACGACGGCGGGAGGATCCTACGAGCAGTACTTC. Its protein product is CASSQETTAGGSYEQYF. The rearrangement uses TRBV4-1 and TRBJ2-7, with 8 bases that match TRBD2. The CDR3 sequence is 17 residues long. Trimming cost V 0 bases and J 1 base; bases outside gene matches: 8. The germline CDR1 and CDR2 sequences are MGHRA and YSYEKL.